This TCR beta chain was found in a study of T cell responses to AZD1222 COVID-19 vaccine. General observations from the study: Seropositive status at baseline applied to only a handful of AZD1222 recipients. Reports say nearly half of spike-specific TCRs go after unmutated variant regions.

TCRdb's copy holds only in-frame clones and misses some; the assay was immunoSEQ multiplex PCR. Among around 250,000 clones listed, roughly 93% were seen once. This clone came up once. Its target is unknown. This TCR came from an adult in good health. The source material was peripheral blood, sampled on day 0 of AZD1222 vaccination.

CDR3 loop: CASSLNPNTEAFF. As DNA, the CDR3 is TGTGCCAGCAGCCTAAACCCCAACACTGAAGCTTTCTTT. This chain links TRBV2 with TRBJ1-1; no clear D. The CDR3 loop spans 13 amino acids. V was shortened by 6 bases and J by 2 bases, with 10 bases between the two germline ends. Germline V CDR1 and CDR2: SNHLY, FYNNEI.